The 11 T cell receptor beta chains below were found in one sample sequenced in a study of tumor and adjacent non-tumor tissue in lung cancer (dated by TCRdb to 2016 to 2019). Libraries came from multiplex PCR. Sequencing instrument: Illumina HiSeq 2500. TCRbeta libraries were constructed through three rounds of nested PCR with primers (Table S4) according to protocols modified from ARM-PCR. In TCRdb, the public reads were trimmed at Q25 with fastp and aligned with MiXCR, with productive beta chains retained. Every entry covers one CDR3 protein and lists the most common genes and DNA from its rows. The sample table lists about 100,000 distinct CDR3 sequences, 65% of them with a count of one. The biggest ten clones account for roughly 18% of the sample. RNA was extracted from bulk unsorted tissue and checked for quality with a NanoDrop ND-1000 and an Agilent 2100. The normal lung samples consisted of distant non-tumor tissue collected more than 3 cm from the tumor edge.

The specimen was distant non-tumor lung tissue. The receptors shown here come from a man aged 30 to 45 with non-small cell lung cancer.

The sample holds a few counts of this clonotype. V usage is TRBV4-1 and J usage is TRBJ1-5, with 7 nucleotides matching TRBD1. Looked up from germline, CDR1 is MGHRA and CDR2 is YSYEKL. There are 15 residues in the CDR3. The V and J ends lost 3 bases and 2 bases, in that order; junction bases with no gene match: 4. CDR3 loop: CASSQDQGGNQPQHF. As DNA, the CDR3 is TGCGCCAGCAGCCAGGATCAGGGGGGCAATCAGCCCCAGCATTTT.

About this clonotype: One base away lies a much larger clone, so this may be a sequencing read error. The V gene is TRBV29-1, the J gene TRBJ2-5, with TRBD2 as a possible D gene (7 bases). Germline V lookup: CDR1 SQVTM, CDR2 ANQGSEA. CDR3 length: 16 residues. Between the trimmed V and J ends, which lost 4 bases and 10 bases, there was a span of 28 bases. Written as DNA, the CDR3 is TGCAGCGTTGGGTCAGACAGGCTCGGGGGGTTTCTGGTCCAGTACTTC. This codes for CSVGSDRLGGFLVQYF.

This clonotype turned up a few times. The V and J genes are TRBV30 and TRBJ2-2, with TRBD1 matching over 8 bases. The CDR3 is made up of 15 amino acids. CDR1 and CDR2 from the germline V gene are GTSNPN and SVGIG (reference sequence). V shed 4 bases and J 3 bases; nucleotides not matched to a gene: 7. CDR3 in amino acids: CAWNTQGADTGELFF. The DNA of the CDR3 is TGTGCCTGGAATACCCAGGGGGCGGACACCGGGGAGCTGTTTTTT.

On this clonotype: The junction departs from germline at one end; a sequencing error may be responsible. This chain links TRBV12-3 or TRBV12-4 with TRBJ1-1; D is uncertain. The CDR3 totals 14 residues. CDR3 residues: CASGLVPEGVEAFF. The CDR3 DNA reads TGTGCCAGCGGTTTAGTACCAGAGGGCGTTGAAGCTTTCTTT.

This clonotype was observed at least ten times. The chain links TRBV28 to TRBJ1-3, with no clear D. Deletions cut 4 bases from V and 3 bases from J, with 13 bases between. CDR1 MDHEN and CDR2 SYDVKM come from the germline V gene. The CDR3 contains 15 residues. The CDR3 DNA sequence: TGTGCCAGCAGTTCCCCGGAGGTGGGTGGAAACACCATATATTTT. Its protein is CASSSPEVGGNTIYF. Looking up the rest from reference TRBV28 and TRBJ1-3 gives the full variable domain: DVKVTQSSRYLVKRTGEKVFLECVQDMDHENMFWYRQDPGLGLRLIYFSYDVKMKEKGDIPEGYSVSREKKERFSLILESASTNQTSMYLCASSSPEVGGNTIYFGEGSWLTVV.

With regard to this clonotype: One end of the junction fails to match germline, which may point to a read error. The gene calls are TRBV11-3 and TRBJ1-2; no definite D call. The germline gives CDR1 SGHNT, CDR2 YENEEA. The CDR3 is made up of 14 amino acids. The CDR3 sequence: CAGSVSPGGDGYTF. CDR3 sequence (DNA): TGTGCCGGCAGCGTTAGTCCCGGTGGCGATGGCTACACCTTC.

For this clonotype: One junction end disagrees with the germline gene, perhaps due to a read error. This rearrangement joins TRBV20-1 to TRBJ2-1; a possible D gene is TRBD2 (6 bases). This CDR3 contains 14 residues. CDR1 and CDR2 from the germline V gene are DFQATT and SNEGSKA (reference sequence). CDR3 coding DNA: TGTAGTGTCTCAACTAGCTTATCCTACAATGAGCAGTTCTTC. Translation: CSVSTSLSYNEQFF.

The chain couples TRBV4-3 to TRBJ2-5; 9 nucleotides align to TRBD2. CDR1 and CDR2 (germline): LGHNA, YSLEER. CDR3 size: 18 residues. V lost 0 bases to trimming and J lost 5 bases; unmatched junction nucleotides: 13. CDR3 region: CASSQESAGGRGGETQYF. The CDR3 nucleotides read TGCGCCAGCAGCCAAGAGTCGGCGGGGGGGCGAGGAGGGGAGACCCAGTACTTC.

The CDR3 nucleotides read TGCAGTGTTAGGGGAGGGATTAGCGGGAGGGATGAGCAGTTCTTC. It translates to CSVRGGISGRDEQFF. V and J are TRBV20-1 and TRBJ2-1; 11 bases map to TRBD2. The germline V gene has CDR1 DFQATT and CDR2 SNEGSKA (reference sequence). The CDR3 is made up of 15 amino acids. V dropped 7 bases and J dropped 8; count of bases not matched to a gene: 13.

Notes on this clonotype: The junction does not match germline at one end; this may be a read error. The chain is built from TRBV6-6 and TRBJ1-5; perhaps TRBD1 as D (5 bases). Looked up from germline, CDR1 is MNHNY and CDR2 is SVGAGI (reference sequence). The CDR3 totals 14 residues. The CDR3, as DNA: TGCGCCAGCAGAGTAGGGGTTAGCAATCAGCCCCAGCATTTT. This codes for CASRVGVSNQPQHF.

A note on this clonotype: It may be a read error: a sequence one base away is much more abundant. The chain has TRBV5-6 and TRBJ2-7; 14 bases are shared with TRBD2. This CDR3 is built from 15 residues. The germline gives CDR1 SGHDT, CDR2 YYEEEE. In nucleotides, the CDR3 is TGTACCAGCAGCTGGGGACTAGCGGGAGCCTACGAGCAGTACTTC. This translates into CTSSWGLAGAYEQYF.